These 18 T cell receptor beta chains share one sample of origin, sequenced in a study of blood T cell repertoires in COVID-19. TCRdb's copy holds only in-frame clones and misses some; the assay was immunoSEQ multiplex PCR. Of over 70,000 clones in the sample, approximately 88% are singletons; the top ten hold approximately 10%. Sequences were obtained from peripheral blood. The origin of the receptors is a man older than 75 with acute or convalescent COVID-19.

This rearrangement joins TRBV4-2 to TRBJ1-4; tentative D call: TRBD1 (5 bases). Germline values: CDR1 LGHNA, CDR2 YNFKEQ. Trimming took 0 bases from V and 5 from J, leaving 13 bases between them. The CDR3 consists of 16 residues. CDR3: CASSQDQEGMNEKLFF. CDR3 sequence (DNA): TGTGCCAGCAGCCAAGATCAGGAGGGGATGAATGAAAAACTGTTTTTT.

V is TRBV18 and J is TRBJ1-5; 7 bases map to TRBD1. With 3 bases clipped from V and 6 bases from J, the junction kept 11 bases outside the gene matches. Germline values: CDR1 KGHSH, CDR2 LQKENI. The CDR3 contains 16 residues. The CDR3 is CASSPFQGEDGQPQHF. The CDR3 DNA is TGTGCCAGCTCACCGTTCCAGGGGGAAGATGGTCAGCCCCAGCATTTT.

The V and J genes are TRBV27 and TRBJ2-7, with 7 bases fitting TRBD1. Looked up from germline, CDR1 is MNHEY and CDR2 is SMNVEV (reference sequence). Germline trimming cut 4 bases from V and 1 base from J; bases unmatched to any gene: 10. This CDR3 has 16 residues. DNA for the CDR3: TGTGCCAGCAGTTGCCTCGACAGGGAGTGGTCCTACGAGCAGTACTTC. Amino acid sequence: CASSCLDREWSYEQYF.

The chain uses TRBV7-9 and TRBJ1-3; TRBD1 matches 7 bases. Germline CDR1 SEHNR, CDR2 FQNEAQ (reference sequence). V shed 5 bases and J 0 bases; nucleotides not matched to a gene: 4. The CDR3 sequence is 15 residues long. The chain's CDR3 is CASSPRGSSGNTIYF. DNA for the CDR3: TGTGCCAGCAGCCCCAGGGGGAGCTCTGGAAACACCATATATTTT.

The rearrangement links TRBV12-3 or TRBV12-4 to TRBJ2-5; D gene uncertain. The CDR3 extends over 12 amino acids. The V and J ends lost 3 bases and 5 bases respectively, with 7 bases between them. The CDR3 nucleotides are TGTGCCAGCAGTTTTAGCCGGGAGACCCAGTACTTC. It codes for CASSFSRETQYF.

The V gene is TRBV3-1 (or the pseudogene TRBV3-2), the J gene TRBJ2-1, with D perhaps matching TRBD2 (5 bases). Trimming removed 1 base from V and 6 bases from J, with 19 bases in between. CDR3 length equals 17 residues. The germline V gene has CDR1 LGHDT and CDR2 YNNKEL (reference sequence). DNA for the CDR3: TGTGCCAGCAGCCAAGCTGGGTCCGCTTCTAGCCGCAATGAGCAGTTCTTC. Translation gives CASSQAGSASSRNEQFF.

Here the CDR3 reads CASSPTAGGGETQYF. CDR3 bases: TGTGCCAGCAGCCCGACAGCCGGGGGTGGAGAGACCCAGTACTTC. The genes are TRBV7-9 and TRBJ2-5, with D perhaps matching TRBD2 (6 bases). Germline CDR1 SEHNR, CDR2 FQNEAQ (reference sequence). V was trimmed by 5 bases and J by 4 bases, leaving 17 bases between them. The CDR3 runs to 15 residues.

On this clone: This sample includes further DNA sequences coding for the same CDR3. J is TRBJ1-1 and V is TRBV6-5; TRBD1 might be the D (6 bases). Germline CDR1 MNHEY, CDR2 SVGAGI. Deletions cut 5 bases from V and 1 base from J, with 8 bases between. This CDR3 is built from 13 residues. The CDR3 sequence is CASSRTENTEAFF. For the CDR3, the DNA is TGTGCCAGCAGTCGGACAGAGAACACTGAAGCTTTCTTT.

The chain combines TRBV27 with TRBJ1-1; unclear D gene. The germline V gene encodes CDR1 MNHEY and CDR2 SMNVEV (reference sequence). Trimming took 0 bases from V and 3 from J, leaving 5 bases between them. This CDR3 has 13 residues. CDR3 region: CASSLSRHTEAFF. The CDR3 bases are TGTGCCAGCAGTTTATCGAGGCACACTGAAGCTTTCTTT.

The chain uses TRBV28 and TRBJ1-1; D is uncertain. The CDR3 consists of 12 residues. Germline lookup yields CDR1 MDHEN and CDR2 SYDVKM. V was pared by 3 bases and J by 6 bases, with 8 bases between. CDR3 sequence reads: CASSFGYAEAFF. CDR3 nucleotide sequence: TGTGCCAGCAGTTTCGGTTATGCTGAAGCTTTCTTT.

This chain's CDR3 is CASSQQGTGSNQPQHF. The CDR3 bases are TGTGCCAGCTCACAGCAGGGCACAGGGAGCAATCAGCCCCAGCATTTT. V gene TRBV18 combines with J gene TRBJ1-5, with D perhaps TRBD1 (6 bases). The V and J ends lost 4 bases and 1 base respectively, with 14 bases between them. Germline CDR1 reads KGHSH; CDR2 reads LQKENI. The CDR3 sequence is 16 residues long.

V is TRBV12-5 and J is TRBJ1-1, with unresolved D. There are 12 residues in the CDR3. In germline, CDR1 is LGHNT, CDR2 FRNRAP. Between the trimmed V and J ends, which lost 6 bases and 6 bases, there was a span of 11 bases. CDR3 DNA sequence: TGTGCTAGTGGGACACAAGGCCCTGAAGCTTTCTTT. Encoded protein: CASGTQGPEAFF.

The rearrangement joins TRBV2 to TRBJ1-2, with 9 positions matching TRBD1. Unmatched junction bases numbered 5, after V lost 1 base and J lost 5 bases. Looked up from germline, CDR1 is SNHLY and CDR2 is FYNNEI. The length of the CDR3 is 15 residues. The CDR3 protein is CASSEGQGEWYGYTF. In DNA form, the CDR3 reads TGTGCCAGCAGTGAAGGACAGGGGGAGTGGTATGGCTACACCTTC.

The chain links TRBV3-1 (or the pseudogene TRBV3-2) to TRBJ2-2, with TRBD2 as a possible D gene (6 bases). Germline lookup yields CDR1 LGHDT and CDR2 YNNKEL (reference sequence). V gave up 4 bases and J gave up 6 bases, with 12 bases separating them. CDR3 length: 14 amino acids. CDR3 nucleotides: TGTGCCAGCAGCCGTAGCGGAGGGTCCGGGGAGCTGTTTTTT. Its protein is CASSRSGGSGELFF.

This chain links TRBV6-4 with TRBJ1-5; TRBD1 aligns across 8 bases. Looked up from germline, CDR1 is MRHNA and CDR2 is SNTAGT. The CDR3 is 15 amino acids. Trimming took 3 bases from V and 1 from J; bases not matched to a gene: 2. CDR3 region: CASSEQGGSNQPQHF. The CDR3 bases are TGTGCCAGCAGTGAACAGGGGGGCAGCAATCAGCCCCAGCATTTT.

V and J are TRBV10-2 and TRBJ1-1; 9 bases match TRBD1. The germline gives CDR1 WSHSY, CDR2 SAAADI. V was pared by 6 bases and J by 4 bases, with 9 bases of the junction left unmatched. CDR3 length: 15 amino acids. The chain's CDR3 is CASRVGTGMGTEAFF. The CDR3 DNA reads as TGCGCCAGCAGGGTCGGGACAGGGATGGGCACTGAAGCTTTCTTT.

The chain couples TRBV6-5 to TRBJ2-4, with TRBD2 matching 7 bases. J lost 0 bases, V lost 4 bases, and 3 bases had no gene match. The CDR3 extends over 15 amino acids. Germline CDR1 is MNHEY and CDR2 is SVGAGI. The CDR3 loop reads CASSSSGLAKNIQYF. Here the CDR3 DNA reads TGTGCCAGCAGTTCTAGCGGACTAGCCAAAAACATTCAGTACTTC.

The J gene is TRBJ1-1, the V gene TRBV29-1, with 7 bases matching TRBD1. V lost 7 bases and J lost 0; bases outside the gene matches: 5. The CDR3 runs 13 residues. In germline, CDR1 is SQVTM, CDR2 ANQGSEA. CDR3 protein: CSGGQDVNTEAFF. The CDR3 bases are TGCAGCGGTGGACAGGATGTGAACACTGAAGCTTTCTTT. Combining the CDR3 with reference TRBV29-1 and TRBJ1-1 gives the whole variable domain SAVISQKPSRDICQRGTSLTIQCQVDSQVTMMFWYRQQPGQSLTLIATANQGSEATYESGFVIDKFPISRPNLTFSTLTVSNMSPEDSSIYLCSGGQDVNTEAFFGQGTRLTVV.